These 6 T cell receptor beta chains came from one sample sequenced in a study of T cell responses to AZD1222 COVID-19 vaccine. Libraries were prepared by immunoSEQ multiplex PCR; TCRdb keeps only in-frame clonotypes and omits some of them. The sample lists 150,000 to 180,000 clones, about nine tenths occurring once. The specimen comprised peripheral blood, sampled on day 0 of AZD1222 vaccination. These receptors originate from an adult in good health.

This chain uses TRBV5-6 with TRBJ2-7; 7 bases map to TRBD1. Per germline, CDR1 SGHDT and CDR2 YYEEEE. V shed 3 bases and J 2 bases; nucleotides not matched to a gene: 5. The CDR3 runs 14 residues. The CDR3 here is CASSWWGQTYEQYF. The CDR3, as DNA: TGTGCCAGCAGCTGGTGGGGACAGACCTACGAGCAGTACTTC.

This chain links TRBV5-1 with TRBJ2-7; 11 nucleotides agree with TRBD2. After removal of 4 bases from V and 2 bases from J, the junction contained 8 bases not matched to a gene. The germline V gene encodes CDR1 SGHRS and CDR2 YFSETQ. The CDR3 covers 16 residues. CDR3 sequence reads: CASSPSQLAGAYEQYF. In DNA, the CDR3 is TGCGCCAGCAGCCCGTCCCAACTAGCGGGGGCCTACGAGCAGTACTTC.

The chain couples TRBV4-3 to TRBJ2-3; 9 nucleotides line up with TRBD2. With 5 bases clipped from V and 6 bases from J, the junction kept 9 bases outside the gene matches. This CDR3 has 15 amino acids. Germline V gene data show CDR1 as LGHNA and CDR2 as YSLEER. Here the CDR3 reads CASSFSRGGGDTQYF. The CDR3 region has the DNA TGCGCCAGCAGCTTCTCGCGGGGGGGCGGGGATACGCAGTATTTT.

The V gene is TRBV27, the J gene TRBJ1-6, with D possibly TRBD1 on 5 matching bases. CDR3 length equals 16 residues. Germline lookup yields CDR1 MNHEY and CDR2 SMNVEV (reference sequence). V was shortened by 5 bases and J by 6 bases, with 17 bases between the two germline ends. In nucleotides, the CDR3 is TGTGCCAGCAGTCCTCCCCCCGGGGGAACTAATTCACCCCTCCACTTT. Protein sequence: CASSPPPGGTNSPLHF.

The chain joins TRBV5-6 to TRBJ1-5; 10 positions match TRBD1. CDR1 and CDR2 (germline): SGHDT, YYEEEE. This CDR3 is 16 amino acids long. The J segment lost 4 bases and the V segment lost 4 bases, leaving 8 bases of the junction unmatched. The DNA for the CDR3 is TGTGCCAGCAGCCTCTCGGACAGGGGGATAAATCAGCCCCAGCATTTT. It specifies CASSLSDRGINQPQHF. Full variable domain (rest looked up from reference TRBV5-6 and TRBJ1-5): DAGVTQSPTHLIKTRGQQVTLRCSPKSGHDTVSWYQQALGQGPQFIFQYYEEEERQRGNFPDRFSGHQFPNYSSELNVNALLLGDSALYLCASSLSDRGINQPQHFGDGTRLSIL.

The rearrangement joins TRBV2 to TRBJ2-7; 7 bases are a match to TRBD1. CDR1 SNHLY and CDR2 FYNNEI come from the germline V gene. Losses at the gene ends were 6 bases for V and 6 bases for J; bases not matched to a gene: 11. This CDR3 contains 14 residues. CDR3 loop: CASSVGTEGIEQYF. The CDR3 DNA sequence: TGTGCCAGCAGCGTGGGGACAGAAGGCATCGAGCAGTACTTC.